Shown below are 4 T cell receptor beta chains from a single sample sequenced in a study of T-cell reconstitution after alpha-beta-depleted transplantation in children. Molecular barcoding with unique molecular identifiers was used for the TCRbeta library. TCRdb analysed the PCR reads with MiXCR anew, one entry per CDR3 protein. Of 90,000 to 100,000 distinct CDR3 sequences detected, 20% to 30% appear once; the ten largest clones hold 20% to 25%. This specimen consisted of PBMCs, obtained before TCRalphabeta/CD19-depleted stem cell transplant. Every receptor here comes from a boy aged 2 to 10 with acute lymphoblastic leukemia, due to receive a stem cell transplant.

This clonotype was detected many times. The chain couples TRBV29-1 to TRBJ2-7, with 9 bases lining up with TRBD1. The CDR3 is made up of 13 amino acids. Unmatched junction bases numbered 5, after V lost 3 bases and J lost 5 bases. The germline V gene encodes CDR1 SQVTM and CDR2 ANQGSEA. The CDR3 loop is CSVDDRGGDEQYF. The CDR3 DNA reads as TGCAGCGTTGACGACAGGGGGGGCGACGAGCAGTACTTC.

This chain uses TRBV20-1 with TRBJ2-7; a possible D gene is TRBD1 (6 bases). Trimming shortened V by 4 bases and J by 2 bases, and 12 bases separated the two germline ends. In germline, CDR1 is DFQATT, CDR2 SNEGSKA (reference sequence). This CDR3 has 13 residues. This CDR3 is CSAKIGTTYEQYF. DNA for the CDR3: TGCAGTGCTAAAATTGGGACAACCTACGAGCAGTACTTC.

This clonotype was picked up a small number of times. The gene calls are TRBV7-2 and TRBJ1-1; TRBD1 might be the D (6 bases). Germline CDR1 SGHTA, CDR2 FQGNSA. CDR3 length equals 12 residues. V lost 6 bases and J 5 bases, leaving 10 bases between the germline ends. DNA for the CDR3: TGTGCCAGCAGTCGACAGGTGACTGAAGCTTTCTTT. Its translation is CASSRQVTEAFF.

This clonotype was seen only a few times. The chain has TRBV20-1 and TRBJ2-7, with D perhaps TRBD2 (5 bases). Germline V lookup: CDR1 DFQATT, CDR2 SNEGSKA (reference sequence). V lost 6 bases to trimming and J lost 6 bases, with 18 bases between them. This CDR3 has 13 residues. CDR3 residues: CSAMRADSSEQYF. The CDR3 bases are TGCAGTGCCATGAGAGCGGACTCTTCCGAGCAGTACTTC.